This section outlines one T cell receptor (beta chain) sequence together with its context. A second about 6 to 11 cycle PCR used barcoded and J-beta primers. Via MiXCR, TCRdb re-called the 5' RACE reads, giving one row per CDR3 protein. The sample shows approximately 2,000,000 distinct CDR3 sequences, approximately 39% of them seen only once. This CDR3 is built from 14 residues. In germline, CDR1 is LGHNA, CDR2 YSLEER. These data are taken from a study of blood T cells in healthy people across ages. Sequences were obtained from blood. The receptor was derived from a human donor in good health. This chain links TRBV4-3 with TRBJ2-5, with 8 bases lining up with TRBD1. TRBJ2-7 explains the end of the DNA better; the J call may be wrong. CDR3 sequence (DNA): TGCGCCAGCAGCCCGGGACAGGCGGAGTACGAGCAGTACTTC. Protein product: CASSPGQAEYEQYF.